The sequence of this T cell receptor beta chain was determined in a study of cytomegalovirus exposure and HLA in healthy donors. Study-level points and caveats: Later on, an analysis showed TCR association rates differing by HLA locus, with DRB1 the most and HLA-C the fewest. Cytomegalovirus-associated TCR beta chains were listed, numbering under 200. For most TCR sequences rarity was the rule, although some public TCRs occurred in many donors. The study reported that TCR beta sequences accurately predicted HLA-A and HLA-B alleles in most subjects.

Germline trimming cut 5 bases from V and 5 bases from J; bases unmatched to any gene: 6. CDR1 and CDR2 from the germline V gene are LNHDA and SQIVND (reference sequence). This CDR3 has 15 residues. Turning to this clone: The antigen is unknown.

Vbeta (60) and Jbeta (13) primers were used in the PCR. Sequenced by immunoSEQ multiplex PCR; TCRdb stores in-frame clones only, minus some. The data show hundreds of thousands of clones, with approximately 82% seen just once and 3.5% to 4% held by the top ten. The sequence came from a male donor in good health and CMV-seronegative. This chain uses TRBV19 with TRBJ2-2; 9 nucleotides line up with TRBD2. What was sequenced was PBMCs. CDR3 protein: CASSPGLAGTGELFF. The DNA for the CDR3 is TGTGCCAGTAGTCCGGGACTAGCAGGAACCGGGGAGCTGTTTTTT.